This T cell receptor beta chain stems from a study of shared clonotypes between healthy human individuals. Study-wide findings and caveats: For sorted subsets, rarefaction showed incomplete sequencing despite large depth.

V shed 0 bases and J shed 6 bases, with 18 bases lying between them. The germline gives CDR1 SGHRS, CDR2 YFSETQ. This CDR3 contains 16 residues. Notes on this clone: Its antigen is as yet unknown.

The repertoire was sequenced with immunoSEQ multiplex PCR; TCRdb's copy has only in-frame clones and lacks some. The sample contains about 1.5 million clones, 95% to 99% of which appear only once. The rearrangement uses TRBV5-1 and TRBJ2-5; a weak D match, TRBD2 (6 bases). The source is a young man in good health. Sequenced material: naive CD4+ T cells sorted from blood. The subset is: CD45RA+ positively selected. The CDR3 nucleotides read TGCGCCAGCAGCTTGGACCGCGGGGCGCCCGTACAGACCCAGTACTTC. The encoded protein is CASSLDRGAPVQTQYF.